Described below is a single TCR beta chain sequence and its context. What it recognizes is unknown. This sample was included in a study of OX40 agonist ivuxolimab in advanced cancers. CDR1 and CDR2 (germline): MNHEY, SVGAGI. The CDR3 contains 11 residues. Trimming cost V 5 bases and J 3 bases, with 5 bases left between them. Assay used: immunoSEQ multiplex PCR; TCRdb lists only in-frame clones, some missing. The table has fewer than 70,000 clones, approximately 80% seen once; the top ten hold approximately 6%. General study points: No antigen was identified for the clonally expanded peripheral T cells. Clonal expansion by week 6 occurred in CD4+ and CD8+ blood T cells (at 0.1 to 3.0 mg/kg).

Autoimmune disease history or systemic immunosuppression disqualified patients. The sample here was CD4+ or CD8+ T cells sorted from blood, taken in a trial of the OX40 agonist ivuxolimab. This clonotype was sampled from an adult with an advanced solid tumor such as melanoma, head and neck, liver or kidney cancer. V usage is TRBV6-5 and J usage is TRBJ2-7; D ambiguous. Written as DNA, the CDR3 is TGTGCCAGCAGTCCATACTACGAGCAGTACTTC. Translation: CASSPYYEQYF.